The 12 T cell receptor beta chains below all came from one sample that was sequenced in a study of T-cell reconstitution after alpha-beta-depleted transplantation in children. A TCRbeta library incorporating unique molecular identifiers was prepared. TCRdb reprocessed the PCR reads via MiXCR and lists one record per CDR3 protein. The sample shows roughly 670,000 distinct CDR3 sequences, around 13% of them seen only once. Specimen: PBMCs, collected before TCRalphabeta/CD19-depleted stem cell transplant. These receptors were collected from a girl aged 2 to 10 with congenital amegakaryocytic thrombocytopenia, due to receive a stem cell transplant.

V and J are TRBV15 and TRBJ2-3; D is undetermined. Germline values: CDR1 LNHNV, CDR2 YYDKDF (reference sequence). The CDR3 sequence is 15 residues long. Trimming cost V 5 bases and J 10 bases, with 22 bases left between them. CDR3 nucleotides: TGTGCCACCAGCGTCTTGGGAACCGGGCGCGCGGCGCAGTATTTT. It is translated as CATSVLGTGRAAQYF.

Regarding this clonotype: A much more abundant neighbour one base away suggests this may be a read error. CDR3: CSAPKGRTDQPQHF. CDR3 in DNA: TGCAGTGCCCCCAAGGGGAGGACAGATCAGCCCCAGCATTTT. This rearrangement joins TRBV20-1 to TRBJ1-5; possibly TRBD1 for D (6 bases). Germline CDR1 and CDR2: DFQATT and SNEGSKA (reference sequence). The CDR3 spans 14 residues. Trimming took off 6 bases at V and 5 bases at J, with 17 bases between the two ends.

The V call is TRBV24-1, the J call TRBJ2-1; tentatively, D is TRBD2 (5 bases). CDR1 is KGHDR, CDR2 SFDVKD, per germline. This CDR3 region has 17 residues. Trimming pared 3 bases from V and 0 bases from J, leaving 14 bases between. CDR3 DNA sequence: TGTGCCACCAGTGATGACCCCTGGACTCGCTCCTACAATGAGCAGTTCTTC. The encoded protein is CATSDDPWTRSYNEQFF.

The rearrangement links TRBV5-1 to TRBJ2-3; D is unclear. Trimming removed 1 base at V and 3 bases at J, with 12 bases between. Germline-derived CDR1 and CDR2 are SGHRS and YFSETQ. The CDR3 totals 15 residues. The DNA of the CDR3 is TGCGCCAGCAGCTTGACGGAGAGTAGGACAGATACGCAGTATTTT. Its translation is CASSLTESRTDTQYF.

This clonotype was picked up a small number of times. The chain couples TRBV6-5 to TRBJ2-7; 7 bases match TRBD1. CDR1 MNHEY and CDR2 SVGAGI come from the germline V gene. The CDR3 is 12 residues long. J was trimmed by 3 bases and V by 8 bases; bases with no gene match: 4. The CDR3 loop is CASGQDYYEQYF. DNA of the CDR3: TGTGCCAGCGGACAGGATTACTACGAGCAGTACTTC.

The table lists this clonotype with many counts. V usage is TRBV5-1 and J usage is TRBJ2-1; D uncertain. Trimming stripped 1 base from V and 7 bases from J, with 9 bases between. Germline V gene data show CDR1 as SGHRS and CDR2 as YFSETQ. There are 13 residues in the CDR3. CDR3 DNA sequence: TGCGCCAGCAGCTTGACCCTACGGAATGAGCAGTTCTTC. Translating it yields CASSLTLRNEQFF.

This clonotype was counted a few times. The V gene is TRBV5-1, the J gene TRBJ2-7; 10 bases agree with TRBD1. The CDR3 runs 16 residues. The junction had 9 bases not matched to a gene; V was cut back by 4 bases and J by 2 bases. Germline CDR1 is SGHRS and CDR2 is YFSETQ. Here the CDR3 DNA reads TGCGCCAGCAGCCCGAACCCCGGGACAGGGGCCTACGAGCAGTACTTC. It encodes CASSPNPGTGAYEQYF. Filled out from reference TRBV5-1 and TRBJ2-7, the complete variable domain reads KAGVTQTPRYLIKTRGQQVTLSCSPISGHRSVSWYQQTPGQGLQFLFEYFSETQRNKGNFPGRFSGRQFSNSRSEMNVSTLELGDSALYLCASSPNPGTGAYEQYFGPGTRLTVT.

The table lists this clonotype with a few counts. This rearrangement joins TRBV5-1 to TRBJ2-7; D might be TRBD2 (6 bases). V lost 2 bases and J 0 bases, leaving 24 bases between the germline ends. Germline CDR1 and CDR2: SGHRS and YFSETQ. The CDR3 has 19 residues. CDR3 in amino acids: CASSFLAPTGTQHSYEQYF. Here the CDR3 DNA reads TGCGCCAGCAGCTTCCTGGCCCCAACCGGGACTCAGCACTCCTACGAGCAGTACTTC.

This clonotype turned up a few times. The chain carries TRBV25-1 and TRBJ2-7, with 8 nucleotides matching TRBD2. The V gene end was trimmed by 4 bases and the J gene end by 5 bases; junction bases not matched to a gene: 13. CDR3 length: 16 amino acids. The germline CDR1 and CDR2 sequences are MGHDK and SYGVNS. DNA for the CDR3: TGTGCCAGCAGTGGGGGAGGGAGCGGGAGTTTCAACGAGCAGTACTTC. Its protein product is CASSGGGSGSFNEQYF.

This clonotype occurred a few times. V gene TRBV11-1 combines with J gene TRBJ2-7, with 14 bases that match TRBD2. Looked up from germline, CDR1 is SGHAT and CDR2 is FQDESV (reference sequence). The J segment lost 0 bases and the V segment lost 4 bases, leaving 8 bases of the junction unmatched. This CDR3 has 18 amino acids. This CDR3 reads CASSSGTSGSSSSYEQYF. CDR3 coding DNA: TGTGCCAGCAGCTCCGGGACTAGCGGGAGTTCTTCCTCCTACGAGCAGTACTTC.

Worth noting for this clonotype: The conserved final phenylalanine or tryptophan is absent from the CDR3, which likely points to a read error. The chain has TRBV5-5 and TRBJ2-3; a weak D match, TRBD2 (6 bases). The CDR3 is made up of 15 amino acids. The germline gives CDR1 SGHKS, CDR2 YYEKEE (reference sequence). In nucleotides, the CDR3 is TGTGCCAGCAGCGACATCGGGAGTAGCACAGATATGCAGTATTGT. Protein product: CASSDIGSSTDMQYC.

There are a few counts of this clonotype. This sequence joins TRBV12-3 or TRBV12-4 and TRBJ2-7; D is possibly TRBD2 (6 bases). The CDR3 is made up of 15 amino acids. The V gene lost 7 bases and the J gene lost 1 base, with 17 bases spanning the gap. The CDR3 coding sequence is TGTGCCAGCAAAGGCCGTTGGGGGAGGTCCTACGAGCAGTACTTC. Protein: CASKGRWGRSYEQYF.